The next 22 T cell receptor beta chains were all read from a single sample in a study of blood T cell repertoires in COVID-19. Only in-frame clones appear in the TCRdb table, and some are missing; sequencing was by immunoSEQ multiplex PCR. The sample carries around 80,000 clones, more than 65% recorded once. The sample comprised peripheral blood. Receptors originate from a woman older than 75 with active or convalescent COVID-19.

V usage is TRBV7-8 and J usage is TRBJ2-5; D is possibly TRBD2 (5 bases). There are 16 residues in the CDR3. Trimming took off 4 bases at V and 1 base at J, with 16 bases between the two ends. Germline V lookup: CDR1 SGHVS, CDR2 FQNEAQ. DNA for the CDR3: TGTGCCAGCAGCTCGCAACAGAGGGCCCTCCAAGAGACCCAGTACTTC. Encoded protein: CASSSQQRALQETQYF. The full variable domain, completed using reference TRBV7-8 and TRBJ2-5, is GAGVSQSPRYKVAKRGQDVALRCDPISGHVSLFWYQQALGQGPEFLTYFQNEAQLDKSGLPSDRFFAERPEGSVSTLKIQRTQQEDSAVYLCASSSQQRALQETQYFGPGTRLLVL.

This clone occurred a few times. The rearrangement links TRBV6-5 to TRBJ2-2; TRBD2 matches 10 bases. Germline CDR1 is MNHEY and CDR2 is SVGAGI. The V and J ends lost 4 bases and 5 bases, in that order; junction bases with no gene match: 7. The CDR3 runs 16 residues. The CDR3 loop is CASSFQRGGRTGELFF. The DNA of the CDR3 is TGTGCCAGCAGTTTTCAGCGGGGGGGCAGGACCGGGGAGCTGTTTTTT.

This clone occurred once. This chain links TRBV18 with TRBJ1-5; 7 bases align to TRBD1. In germline, CDR1 is KGHSH, CDR2 LQKENI. The CDR3 sequence is 19 residues long. The J segment lost 0 bases and the V segment lost 3 bases, leaving 14 bases of the junction unmatched. The CDR3 bases are TGTGCCAGCTCACCGAACACAGGGGACCTAATTTATAGCAATCAGCCCCAGCATTTT. As protein: CASSPNTGDLIYSNQPQHF.

In its sample, this clone was seen a few times. The rearrangement links TRBV6-2 or TRBV6-3 to TRBJ2-1; 8 bases agree with TRBD1. V lost 5 bases to trimming and J lost 4 bases; unmatched junction nucleotides: 7. The CDR3 totals 15 residues. CDR1 is MNHEY, CDR2 SVGEGT, per germline. The DNA for the CDR3 is TGTGCCAGCAGTCCCCCACAGGGGGGATACAATGAGCAGTTCTTC. It yields the protein CASSPPQGGYNEQFF.

A few counts support this clone. The V gene is TRBV12-3 or TRBV12-4, the J gene TRBJ2-7; D might be TRBD2 (6 bases). Trimming cost V 3 bases and J 3 bases, with 9 bases left between them. The CDR3 covers 13 residues. The CDR3 region has the DNA TGTGCCAGCAGTTTGCGCGGGGACTACGAGCAGTACTTC. Translated: CASSLRGDYEQYF.

The rearrangement joins TRBV6-2 or TRBV6-3 to TRBJ2-3; 7 positions agree with TRBD1. CDR1 is MNHEY and CDR2 is SVGEGT in the germline V gene. J was trimmed by 5 bases and V by 4 bases; bases with no gene match: 9. The length of the CDR3 is 15 residues. CDR3 coding DNA: TGTGCCAGCAGTTCACAACGGACAGGCCGAGATACGCAGTATTTT. Translation: CASSSQRTGRDTQYF.

The chain uses TRBV7-2 and TRBJ1-5; maybe TRBD1 (5 bases). Germline CDR1 is SGHTA and CDR2 is FQGNSA. Trimming removed 5 bases from V and 11 bases from J, with 13 bases in between. The CDR3 is 12 amino acids. The CDR3 protein is CASSIDRATQHF. The CDR3 coding sequence is TGTGCCAGCAGCATCGACAGAGCGACCCAGCATTTT.

The chain joins TRBV2 to TRBJ1-2, with D tentatively TRBD1 (5 bases). Between the trimmed V and J ends, which lost 0 bases and 5 bases, there was a span of 13 bases. Germline V gives CDR1 SNHLY, CDR2 FYNNEI. This CDR3 contains 15 residues. The CDR3 nucleotides are TGTGCCAGCAGTGAAGCGCTTAGGGGTCGGTATGGCTACACCTTC. Its translation is CASSEALRGRYGYTF.

This clone was observed a handful of times. CDR3 sequence (DNA): TGTGCCAGCAGTTCCGGACTAGCGGGGGGTACAGATACGCAGTATTTT. It translates to CASSSGLAGGTDTQYF. V usage is TRBV28 and J usage is TRBJ2-3, with 14 bases lining up with TRBD2. V gave up 4 bases and J gave up 3 bases; unmatched junction bases: 3. The CDR3 runs 16 residues. CDR1 and CDR2 (germline): MDHEN, SYDVKM.

In this sample, this clone turned up a few times. The chain has TRBV12-3 or TRBV12-4 and TRBJ1-2, with D maybe TRBD1 (6 bases). The CDR3 runs 12 residues. The ends were cut back, 4 bases at V and 7 bases at J, with 10 bases in the middle. The CDR3 DNA is TGTGCCAGCAGTTCTTTCAGGGGTGGCTACACCTTC. It translates to CASSSFRGGYTF.

The V and J genes are TRBV7-2 and TRBJ2-3, with a tentative D call TRBD2 (6 bases). Trimming left V 6 bases short and J 3 bases short, with 16 bases between. The CDR3 has 15 residues. CDR1 is SGHTA, CDR2 FQGNSA, per germline. The CDR3 spells CASRSAGPITDTQYF. DNA of the CDR3: TGTGCCAGCAGGTCCGCGGGACCTATAACAGATACGCAGTATTTT.

This clone has just one count. The V call is TRBV4-3, the J call TRBJ1-4; D gene ambiguous. This CDR3 has 14 residues. Germline V gene lookup returns CDR1 LGHNA and CDR2 YSLEER. Between the trimmed V and J ends, which lost 0 bases and 13 bases, there was a span of 15 bases. In DNA form, the CDR3 reads TGCGCCAGCAGCCAAGATCGGTCCAGATCGGGACTGTTTTTT. Protein: CASSQDRSRSGLFF.

This chain uses TRBV27 with TRBJ1-3; perhaps TRBD1 as D (6 bases). The germline CDR1 and CDR2 sequences are MNHEY and SMNVEV (reference sequence). The CDR3 sequence is 17 residues long. Deletions cut 3 bases from V and 6 bases from J, with 21 bases between. In DNA, the CDR3 is TGTGCCAGCAGTTTCCCTTGGGGGGGGCCGCTTGAAAACACCATATATTTT. Protein: CASSFPWGGPLENTIYF.

This rearrangement joins TRBV6-5 to TRBJ1-4; D is perhaps TRBD1 (6 bases). The CDR3 contains 15 residues. Trimming removed 5 bases at V and 5 bases at J, with 15 bases between. The germline V gene has CDR1 MNHEY and CDR2 SVGAGI. DNA for the CDR3: TGTGCCAGCAGTCCTCAGGGGCTAGTCAATGAAAAACTGTTTTTT. As protein: CASSPQGLVNEKLFF.

The J gene is TRBJ1-5, the V gene TRBV7-9, with 8 bases aligning to TRBD1. The CDR3 covers 16 residues. CDR1 is SEHNR, CDR2 FQNEAQ, per germline (reference sequence). Unmatched junction bases numbered 5, after V lost 1 base and J lost 3 bases. Here the CDR3 DNA reads TGTGCCAGCAGCTTAGGGGGCAGGGGGCACAATCAGCCCCAGCATTTT. Its translation: CASSLGGRGHNQPQHF.

The V call is TRBV7-2, the J call TRBJ2-7; D possibly corresponds to TRBD2 (6 bases). V was clipped by 5 bases and J by 0 bases, with 14 bases between them. The CDR3 runs to 15 residues. Germline V CDR1 and CDR2: SGHTA, FQGNSA. The CDR3 loop is CASSPSSGLSYEQYF. CDR3 sequence (DNA): TGTGCCAGCAGCCCCTCCAGCGGGCTCTCCTACGAGCAGTACTTC.

CDR3: CATEGTGNTGELFF. The CDR3 DNA reads TGTGCCACCGAGGGGACAGGTAACACCGGGGAGCTGTTTTTT. The chain carries TRBV24-1 and TRBJ2-2; 8 bases map to TRBD1. Trimming cost V 9 bases and J 2 bases; bases outside gene matches: 4. This CDR3 contains 14 residues. Germline values: CDR1 KGHDR, CDR2 SFDVKD.

The rearrangement links TRBV2 to TRBJ2-2, with D possibly being TRBD1 (6 bases). The V and J ends lost 10 bases and 3 bases respectively, with 21 bases between them. The CDR3 is 16 residues long. Germline V CDR1 and CDR2: SNHLY, FYNNEI. The CDR3 spells CATRSRGVRDTGELFF. Written as DNA, the CDR3 is TGTGCCACCCGCAGCAGGGGCGTAAGAGACACCGGGGAGCTGTTTTTT.

The rearrangement links TRBV6-1 to TRBJ1-2; D is uncertain. Deletions cut 3 bases from V and 4 bases from J, with 12 bases between. The CDR3 consists of 14 residues. CDR1 is MNHNS and CDR2 is SASEGT in the germline V gene. The DNA of the CDR3 is TGTGCCAGCAGTGACAGTCACAGAACCTATGGCTACACCTTC. Its translation: CASSDSHRTYGYTF.

The chain is built from TRBV7-2 and TRBJ1-5, with 8 positions matching TRBD1. CDR1 is SGHTA and CDR2 is FQGNSA in the germline V gene. V shed 5 bases and J 2 bases; nucleotides not matched to a gene: 2. This CDR3 is built from 14 residues. As DNA, the CDR3 is TGTGCCAGCAGCATGACAGGGGGCAATCAGCCCCAGCATTTT. Translating gives CASSMTGGNQPQHF.

The J gene is TRBJ2-7, the V gene TRBV6-6, with D tentatively TRBD2 (6 bases). The V gene lost 5 bases and the J gene lost 5 bases, with 16 bases spanning the gap. Germline V gene sequence: CDR1 MNHNY, CDR2 SVGAGI (reference sequence). This CDR3 has 14 residues. In DNA form, the CDR3 reads TGTGCCAGCAGTATCGCGGGGCTCGGGGACGAGCAGTACTTC. This sequence encodes CASSIAGLGDEQYF.

The rearrangement uses TRBV29-1 and TRBJ2-2; TRBD1 is a possible D gene (6 bases). V was cut by 2 bases and J by 0 bases, with 10 bases left in between. Germline CDR1 reads SQVTM; CDR2 reads ANQGSEA. CDR3 size: 15 residues. The CDR3 is CSVEQGPANTGELFF. CDR3 nucleotide sequence: TGCAGCGTTGAACAGGGGCCGGCGAACACCGGGGAGCTGTTTTTT.